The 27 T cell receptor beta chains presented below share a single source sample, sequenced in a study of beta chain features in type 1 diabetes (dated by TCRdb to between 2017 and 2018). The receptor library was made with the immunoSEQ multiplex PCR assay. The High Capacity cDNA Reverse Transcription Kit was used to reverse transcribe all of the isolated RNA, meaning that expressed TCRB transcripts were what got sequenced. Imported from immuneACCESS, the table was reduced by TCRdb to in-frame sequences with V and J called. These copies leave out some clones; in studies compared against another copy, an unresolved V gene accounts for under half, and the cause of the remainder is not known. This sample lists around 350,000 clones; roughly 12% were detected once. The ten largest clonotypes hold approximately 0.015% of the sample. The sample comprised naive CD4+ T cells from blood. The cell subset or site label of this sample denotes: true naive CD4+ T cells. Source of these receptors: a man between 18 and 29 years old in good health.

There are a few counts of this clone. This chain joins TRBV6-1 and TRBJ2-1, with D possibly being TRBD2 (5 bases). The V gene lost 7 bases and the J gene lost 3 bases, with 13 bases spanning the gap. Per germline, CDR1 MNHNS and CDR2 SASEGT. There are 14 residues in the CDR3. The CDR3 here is CASTASSHYNEQFF. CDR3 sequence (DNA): TGTGCCAGCACTGCTAGCAGCCACTACAATGAGCAGTTCTTC.

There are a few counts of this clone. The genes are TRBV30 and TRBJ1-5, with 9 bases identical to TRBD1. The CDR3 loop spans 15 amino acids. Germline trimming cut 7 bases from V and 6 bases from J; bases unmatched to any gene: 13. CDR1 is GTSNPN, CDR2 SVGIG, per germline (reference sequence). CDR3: CALSSGQGSFQPQHF. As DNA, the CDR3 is TGTGCCTTGTCTTCGGGACAGGGATCTTTTCAGCCCCAGCATTTT.

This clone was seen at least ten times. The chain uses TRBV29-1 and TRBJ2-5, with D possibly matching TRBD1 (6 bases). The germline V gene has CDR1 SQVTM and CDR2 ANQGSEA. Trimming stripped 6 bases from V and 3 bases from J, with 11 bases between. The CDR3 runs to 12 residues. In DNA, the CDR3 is TGCAGCGTAGGAACAGGGAAAGAGACCCAGTACTTC. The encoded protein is CSVGTGKETQYF.

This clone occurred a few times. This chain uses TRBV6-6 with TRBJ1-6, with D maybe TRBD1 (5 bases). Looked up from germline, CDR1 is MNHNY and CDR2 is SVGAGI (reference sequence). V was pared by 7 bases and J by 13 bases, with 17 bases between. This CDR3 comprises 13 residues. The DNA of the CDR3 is TGTGCCAGCACCCAGGGAATTAATTTGCCCCTCCACTTT. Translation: CASTQGINLPLHF.

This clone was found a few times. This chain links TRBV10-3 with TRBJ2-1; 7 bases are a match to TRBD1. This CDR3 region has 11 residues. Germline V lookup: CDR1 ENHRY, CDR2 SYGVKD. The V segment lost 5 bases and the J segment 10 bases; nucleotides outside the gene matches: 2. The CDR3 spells CAISKTGEQFF. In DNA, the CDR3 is TGTGCCATCAGTAAGACAGGGGAGCAGTTCTTC.

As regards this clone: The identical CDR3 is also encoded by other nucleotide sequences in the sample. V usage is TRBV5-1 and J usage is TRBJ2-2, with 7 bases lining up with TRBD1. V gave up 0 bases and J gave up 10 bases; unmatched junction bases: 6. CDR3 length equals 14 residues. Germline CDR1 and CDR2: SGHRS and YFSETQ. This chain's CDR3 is CASSLGTGVAELFF. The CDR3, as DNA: TGCGCCAGCAGCTTGGGGACAGGAGTTGCGGAGCTGTTTTTT.

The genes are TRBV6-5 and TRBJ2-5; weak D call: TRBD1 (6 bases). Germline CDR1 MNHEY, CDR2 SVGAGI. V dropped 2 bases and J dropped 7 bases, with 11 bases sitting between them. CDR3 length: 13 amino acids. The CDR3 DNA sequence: TGTGCCAGCAGTTACCCTCTAGGGGGGACCCAGTACTTC. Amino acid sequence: CASSYPLGGTQYF.

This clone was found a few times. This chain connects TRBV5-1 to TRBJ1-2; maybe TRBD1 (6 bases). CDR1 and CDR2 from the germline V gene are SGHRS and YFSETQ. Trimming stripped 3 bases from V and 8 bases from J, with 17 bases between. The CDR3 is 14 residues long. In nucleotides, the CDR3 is TGCGCCAGCAGCTCTGGTGAGGGGGTGGACGGCTACACCTTC. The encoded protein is CASSSGEGVDGYTF.

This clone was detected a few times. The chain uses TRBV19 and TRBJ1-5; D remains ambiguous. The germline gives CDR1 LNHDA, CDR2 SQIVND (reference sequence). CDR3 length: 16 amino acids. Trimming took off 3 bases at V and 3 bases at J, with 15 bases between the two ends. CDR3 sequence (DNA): TGTGCCAGTAGTATCACTCTCGAGGATCCCAATCAGCCCCAGCATTTT. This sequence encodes CASSITLEDPNQPQHF.

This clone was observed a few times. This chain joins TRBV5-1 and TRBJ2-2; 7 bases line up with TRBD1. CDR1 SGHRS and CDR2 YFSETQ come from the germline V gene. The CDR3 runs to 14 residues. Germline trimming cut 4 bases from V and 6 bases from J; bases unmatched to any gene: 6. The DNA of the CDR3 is TGCGCCAGCAGCCCCCGACAGGGCCCCGGGGAGCTGTTTTTT. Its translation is CASSPRQGPGELFF. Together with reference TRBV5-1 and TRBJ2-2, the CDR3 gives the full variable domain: KAGVTQTPRYLIKTRGQQVTLSCSPISGHRSVSWYQQTPGQGLQFLFEYFSETQRNKGNFPGRFSGRQFSNSRSEMNVSTLELGDSALYLCASSPRQGPGELFFGEGSRLTVL.

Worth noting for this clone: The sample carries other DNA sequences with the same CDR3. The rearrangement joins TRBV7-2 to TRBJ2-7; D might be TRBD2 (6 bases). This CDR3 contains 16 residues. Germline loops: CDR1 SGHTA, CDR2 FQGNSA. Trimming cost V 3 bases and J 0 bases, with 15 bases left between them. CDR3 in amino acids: CASSLVGGASSYEQYF. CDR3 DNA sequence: TGTGCCAGCAGCTTGGTCGGCGGGGCGAGCTCCTACGAGCAGTACTTC.

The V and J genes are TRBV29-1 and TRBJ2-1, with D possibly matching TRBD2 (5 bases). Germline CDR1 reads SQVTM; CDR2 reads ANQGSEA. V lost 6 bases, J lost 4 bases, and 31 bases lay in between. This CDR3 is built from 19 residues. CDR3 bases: TGCAGCGTAATTTGGGTTAAGAGAGGGAACCTGACGCGGTACAATGAGCAGTTCTTC. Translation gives CSVIWVKRGNLTRYNEQFF.

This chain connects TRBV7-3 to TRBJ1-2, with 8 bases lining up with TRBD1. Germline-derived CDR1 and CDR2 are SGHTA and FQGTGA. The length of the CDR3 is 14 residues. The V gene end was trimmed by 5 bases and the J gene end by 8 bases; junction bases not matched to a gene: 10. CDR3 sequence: CASSPQGAVGGYTF. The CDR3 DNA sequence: TGTGCCAGCAGCCCTCAGGGGGCGGTCGGAGGCTACACCTTC.

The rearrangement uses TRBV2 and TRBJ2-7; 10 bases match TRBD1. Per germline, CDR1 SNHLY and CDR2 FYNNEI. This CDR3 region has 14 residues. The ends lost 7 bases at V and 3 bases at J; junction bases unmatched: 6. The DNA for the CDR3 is TGTGCCAGCAACGACAGGGGGCGAATCTACGAGCAGTACTTC. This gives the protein CASNDRGRIYEQYF. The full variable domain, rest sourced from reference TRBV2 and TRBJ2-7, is EPEVTQTPSHQVTQMGQEVILRCVPISNHLYFYWYRQILGQKVEFLVSFYNNEISEKSEIFDDQFSVERPDGSNFTLKIRSTKLEDSAMYFCASNDRGRIYEQYFGPGTRLTVT.

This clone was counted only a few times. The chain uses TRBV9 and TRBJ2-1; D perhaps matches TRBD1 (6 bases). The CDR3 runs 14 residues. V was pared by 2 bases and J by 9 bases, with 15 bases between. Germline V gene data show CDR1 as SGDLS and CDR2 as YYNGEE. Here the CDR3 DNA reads TGTGCCAGCAGCGTCCAAACAGGGTCAGGTGAGCAGTTCTTC. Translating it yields CASSVQTGSGEQFF.

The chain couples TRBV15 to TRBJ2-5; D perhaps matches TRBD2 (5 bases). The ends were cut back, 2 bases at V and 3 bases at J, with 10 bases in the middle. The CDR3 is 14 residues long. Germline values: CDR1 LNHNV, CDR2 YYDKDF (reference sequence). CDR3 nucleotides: TGTGCCACCAGCAGACCCGGGGTGAAAGAGACCCAGTACTTC. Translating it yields CATSRPGVKETQYF.

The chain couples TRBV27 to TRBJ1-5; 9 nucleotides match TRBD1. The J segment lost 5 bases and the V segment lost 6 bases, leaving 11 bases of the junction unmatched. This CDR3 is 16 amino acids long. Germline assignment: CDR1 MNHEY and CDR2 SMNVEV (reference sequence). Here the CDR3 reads CASRLSIQGAYQPQHF. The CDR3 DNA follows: TGTGCCAGCAGATTAAGCATACAGGGGGCCTATCAGCCCCAGCATTTT.

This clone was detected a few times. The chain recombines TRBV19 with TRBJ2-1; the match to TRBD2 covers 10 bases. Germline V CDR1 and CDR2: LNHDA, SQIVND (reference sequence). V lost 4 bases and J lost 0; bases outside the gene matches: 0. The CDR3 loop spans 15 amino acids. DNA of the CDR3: TGTGCCAGTAGTAGACTAGCGGGCTCCTACAATGAGCAGTTCTTC. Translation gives CASSRLAGSYNEQFF.

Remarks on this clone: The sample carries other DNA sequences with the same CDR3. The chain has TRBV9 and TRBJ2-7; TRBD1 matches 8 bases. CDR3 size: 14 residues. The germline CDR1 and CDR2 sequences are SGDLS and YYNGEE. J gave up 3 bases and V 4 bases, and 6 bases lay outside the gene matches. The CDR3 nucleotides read TGTGCCAGCAGCCCTGCGGGACAGGACTACGAGCAGTACTTC. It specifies CASSPAGQDYEQYF.

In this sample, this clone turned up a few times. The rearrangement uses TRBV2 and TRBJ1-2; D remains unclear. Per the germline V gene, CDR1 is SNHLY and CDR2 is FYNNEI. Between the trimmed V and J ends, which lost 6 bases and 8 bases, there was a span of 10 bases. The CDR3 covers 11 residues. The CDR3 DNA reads TGTGCCAGCAGCGAACGGAGAGGCTACACCTTC. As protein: CASSERRGYTF.

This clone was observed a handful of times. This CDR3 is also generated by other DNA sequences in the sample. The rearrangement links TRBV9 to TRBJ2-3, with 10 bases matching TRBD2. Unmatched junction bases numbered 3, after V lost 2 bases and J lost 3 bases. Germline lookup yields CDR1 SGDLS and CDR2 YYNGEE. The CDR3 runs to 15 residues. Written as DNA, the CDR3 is TGTGCCAGCAGCGTGTCTAGCGGGGGTACAGATACGCAGTATTTT. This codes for CASSVSSGGTDTQYF.

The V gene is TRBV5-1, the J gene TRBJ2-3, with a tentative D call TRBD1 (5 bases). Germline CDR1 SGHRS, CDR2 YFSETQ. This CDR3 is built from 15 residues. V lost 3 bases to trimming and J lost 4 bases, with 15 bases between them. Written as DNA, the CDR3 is TGCGCCAGCAGCTCACAAGGGGCAGGGTCAGATACGCAGTATTTT. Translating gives CASSSQGAGSDTQYF.

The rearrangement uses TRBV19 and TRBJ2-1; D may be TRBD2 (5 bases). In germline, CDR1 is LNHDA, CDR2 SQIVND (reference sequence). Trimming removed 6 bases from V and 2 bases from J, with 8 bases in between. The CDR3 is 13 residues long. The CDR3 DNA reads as TGTGCCAGTAGCGGGGTAACCTACAATGAGCAGTTCTTC. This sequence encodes CASSGVTYNEQFF.

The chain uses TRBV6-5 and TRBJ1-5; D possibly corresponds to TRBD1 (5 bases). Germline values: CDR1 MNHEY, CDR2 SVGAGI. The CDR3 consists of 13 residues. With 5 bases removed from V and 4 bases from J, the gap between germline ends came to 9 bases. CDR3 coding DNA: TGTGCCAGCAGTAGGGGCCGTAATCAGCCCCAGCATTTT. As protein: CASSRGRNQPQHF.

CDR3 sequence (DNA): TGTGCCAGTAGTAGCCAACTAGCGGGAGTGGGCAATGAGCAGTTCTTC. Translated: CASSSQLAGVGNEQFF. The rearrangement uses TRBV19 and TRBJ2-1; 11 bases line up with TRBD2. V lost 4 bases to trimming and J lost 6 bases; unmatched junction nucleotides: 8. The CDR3 totals 16 residues. The germline V gene has CDR1 LNHDA and CDR2 SQIVND (reference sequence).

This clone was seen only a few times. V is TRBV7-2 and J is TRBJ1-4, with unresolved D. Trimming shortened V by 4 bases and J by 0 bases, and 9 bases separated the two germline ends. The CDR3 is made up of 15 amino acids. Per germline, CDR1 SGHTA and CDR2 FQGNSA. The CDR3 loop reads CASSSDGATNEKLFF. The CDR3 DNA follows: TGTGCCAGCAGCTCCGACGGGGCAACTAATGAAAAACTGTTTTTT.

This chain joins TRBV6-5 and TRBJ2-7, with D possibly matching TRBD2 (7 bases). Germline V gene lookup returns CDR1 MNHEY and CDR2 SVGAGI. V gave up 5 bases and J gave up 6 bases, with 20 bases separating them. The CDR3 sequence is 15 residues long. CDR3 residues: CASSPPGGRLGEQYF. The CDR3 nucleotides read TGTGCCAGCAGTCCACCCGGGGGGCGCTTAGGCGAGCAGTACTTC.